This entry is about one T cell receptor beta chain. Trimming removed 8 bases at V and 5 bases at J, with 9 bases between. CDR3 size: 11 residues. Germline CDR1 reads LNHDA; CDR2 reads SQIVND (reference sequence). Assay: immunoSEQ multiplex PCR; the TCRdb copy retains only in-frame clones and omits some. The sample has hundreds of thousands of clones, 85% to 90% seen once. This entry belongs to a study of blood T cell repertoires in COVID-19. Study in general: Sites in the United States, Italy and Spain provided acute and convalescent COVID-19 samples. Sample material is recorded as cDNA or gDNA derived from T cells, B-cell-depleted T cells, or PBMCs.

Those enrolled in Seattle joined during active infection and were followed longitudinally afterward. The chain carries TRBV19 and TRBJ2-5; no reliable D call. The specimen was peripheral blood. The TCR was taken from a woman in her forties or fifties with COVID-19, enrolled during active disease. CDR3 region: CASRVGETQYF. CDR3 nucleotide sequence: TGTGCCAGTCGGGTTGGGGAGACCCAGTACTTC.